The clone carrying this T cell receptor (beta chain) was observed a few times. With 6 bases clipped from V and 5 bases from J, the junction kept 4 bases outside the gene matches. This CDR3 has 12 residues. Germline V gene sequence: CDR1 SQVTM, CDR2 ANQGSEA. The record originates from a study of T cells after yellow fever vaccination. As TCR cDNA was made by 5'RACE template switching, a universal primer site and UMIs were added. TCRdb reprocessed the 5' RACE reads via MiXCR and lists one record per CDR3 protein. The top ten hold 0.4% to 0.55% of the sample, which has roughly 250,000 distinct CDR3 sequences, around 13% seen once.

The gene calls are TRBV29-1 and TRBJ2-5; 9 nucleotides align to TRBD2. The source material was CD4+ T cells sorted from PBMCs, sampled 45 days after the yellow fever booster vaccination. The sequence derives from a man aged 25-45 years who received the YFV17D yellow fever vaccine. The CDR3 reads CSVVAGEETQYF. CDR3 nucleotide sequence: TGCAGCGTGGTAGCGGGAGAGGAGACCCAGTACTTC.